This entry lists 32 T cell receptor beta chains sequenced from one sample in a study of blood T cells in healthy people across ages. A second PCR, run for roughly 6 to 11 cycles, used a sample-barcoded 5' primer plus a J-beta primer mix. TCRdb reanalysed the 5' RACE reads using MiXCR and keeps one entry per CDR3 protein. The sample carries 450,000 to 700,000 distinct CDR3 sequences, 27% recorded once. Sequenced input: blood. The receptors were sampled from a woman in her seventies in good health.

The chain has TRBV2 and TRBJ2-3; 8 nucleotides align to TRBD2. The CDR3 runs to 15 residues. The ends lost 3 bases at V and 2 bases at J; junction bases unmatched: 4. Germline loops: CDR1 SNHLY, CDR2 FYNNEI. This CDR3 is CASSDDGGVTDTQYF. The CDR3 nucleotides are TGTGCCAGCAGTGACGACGGGGGGGTCACAGATACGCAGTATTTT. Complete variable domain (other parts from reference TRBV2 and TRBJ2-3): EPEVTQTPSHQVTQMGQEVILRCVPISNHLYFYWYRQILGQKVEFLVSFYNNEISEKSEIFDDQFSVERPDGSNFTLKIRSTKLEDSAMYFCASSDDGGVTDTQYFGPGTRLTVL.

This chain's CDR3 is CASSQAGAANEKLFF. DNA of the CDR3: TGTGCCAGCAGCCAAGCGGGGGCCGCGAATGAAAAACTGTTTTTT. The rearrangement joins TRBV14 to TRBJ1-4; TRBD1 might be the D (6 bases). V gave up 1 base and J gave up 5 bases, with 11 bases separating them. The CDR3 totals 15 residues. Germline V gene sequence: CDR1 SGHDN, CDR2 FVKESK.

The CDR3: CSARVAGVTDTQYF. The CDR3 DNA follows: TGCAGTGCTCGAGTAGCGGGGGTCACAGATACGCAGTATTTT. The chain has TRBV20-1 and TRBJ2-3, with 9 bases that match TRBD2. Germline CDR1 is DFQATT and CDR2 is SNEGSKA (reference sequence). Trimming removed 5 bases from V and 2 bases from J; junction bases left unmatched: 5. The CDR3 runs to 14 residues.

The chain uses TRBV24-1 and TRBJ2-7; 7 bases match TRBD1. Per germline, CDR1 KGHDR and CDR2 SFDVKD. The CDR3 is 13 residues long. Trimming removed 10 bases from V and 0 bases from J; junction bases left unmatched: 5. The chain's CDR3 is CATSTGSSYEQYF. The CDR3 DNA reads as TGTGCCACATCGACAGGGAGCTCCTACGAGCAGTACTTC.

On this clonotype: A much larger clone is a single base away; this may be a read error. This chain uses TRBV20-1 with TRBJ2-4; D is perhaps TRBD1 (7 bases). Germline V lookup: CDR1 DFQATT, CDR2 SNEGSKA (reference sequence). The CDR3 runs to 12 residues. The DNA of the CDR3 is TGCAATGCCTCCAGGGGGGAAAACATTCAGTACTTC. This codes for CNASRGENIQYF.

The CDR3 sequence: CASSFRSGGEQYF. CDR3 nucleotide sequence: TGTGCCAGCAGCTTCCGCTCAGGGGGCGAGCAGTACTTC. The rearrangement uses TRBV7-9 and TRBJ2-7; 7 bases agree with TRBD1. This CDR3 contains 13 residues. The V gene end was trimmed by 3 bases and the J gene end by 6 bases; junction bases not matched to a gene: 5. The germline V gene has CDR1 SEHNR and CDR2 FQNEAQ (reference sequence).

The chain joins TRBV5-1 to TRBJ2-7, with TRBD1 identical over 10 bases. This CDR3 has 15 amino acids. CDR1 SGHRS and CDR2 YFSETQ come from the germline V gene. J was trimmed by 12 bases and V by 4 bases; bases with no gene match: 16. The CDR3 spells CASSIAGTGEDSMYF. CDR3 bases: TGCGCCAGCAGCATCGCCGGGACAGGGGAGGATTCGATGTACTTC.

This clonotype was seen only a few times. The CDR3 here is CSAGGTDNYGYTF. For the CDR3, the DNA is TGCAGTGCTGGCGGCACCGACAACTATGGCTACACCTTC. The V call is TRBV20-1, the J call TRBJ1-2; D uncertain. Germline values: CDR1 DFQATT, CDR2 SNEGSKA (reference sequence). V gave up 5 bases and J gave up 2 bases, with 12 bases separating them. The CDR3 covers 13 residues.

The J gene is TRBJ2-5, the V gene TRBV4-2; D remains unclear. The germline V gene has CDR1 LGHNA and CDR2 YNFKEQ. The CDR3 contains 13 residues. V was pared by 1 base and J by 5 bases, with 8 bases between. CDR3: CASSQGFWETQYF. The CDR3 nucleotides read TGTGCCAGCAGCCAAGGGTTCTGGGAGACCCAGTACTTC.

The chain has TRBV20-1 and TRBJ2-5, with 11 positions matching TRBD2. The CDR3 is made up of 11 amino acids. Trimming at V came to 6 bases and at J to 7 bases, leaving 1 base not matched to a gene. The germline gives CDR1 DFQATT, CDR2 SNEGSKA (reference sequence). DNA for the CDR3: TGCAGTGCCGGACTAGCGGGGACCCAGTACTTC. This codes for CSAGLAGTQYF.

V and J are TRBV12-3 or TRBV12-4 and TRBJ1-2; D is unresolved. V lost 6 bases to trimming and J lost 0 bases, with 14 bases between them. The CDR3 length is 15 residues. The CDR3 DNA reads as TGTGCCAGCAGCCGCTGGTTGACCTCTAACTATGGCTACACCTTC. Protein: CASSRWLTSNYGYTF.

This clonotype was found a few times. V usage is TRBV7-3 and J usage is TRBJ2-6; possible D gene TRBD1, 5 bases. Germline loops: CDR1 SGHTA, CDR2 FQGTGA. The length of the CDR3 is 15 residues. With 5 bases removed from V and 2 bases from J, the gap between germline ends came to 10 bases. The CDR3, as DNA: TGTGCCAGCAGCGTCGCAGGGACTGGGGCCAACGTCCTGACTTTC. Protein sequence: CASSVAGTGANVLTF. The whole variable domain, remainder taken from reference TRBV7-3 and TRBJ2-6, is GAGVSQTPSNKVTEKGKYVELRCDPISGHTALYWYRQSLGQGPEFLIYFQGTGAADDSGLPNDRFFAVRPEGSVSTLKIQRTERGDSAVYLCASSVAGTGANVLTFGAGSRLTVL.

This clonotype was recorded a few times. The rearrangement joins TRBV15 to TRBJ1-2; 8 bases are a match to TRBD1. Per germline, CDR1 LNHNV and CDR2 YYDKDF (reference sequence). Losses at the gene ends were 2 bases for V and 10 bases for J; bases not matched to a gene: 3. CDR3 length: 12 amino acids. The CDR3 reads CATSRRDRIYTF. The CDR3 DNA follows: TGTGCCACCAGCAGACGGGACAGGATCTACACCTTC.

This clonotype was seen a handful of times. V usage is TRBV20-1 and J usage is TRBJ2-5; TRBD2 might be the D (7 bases). TRBJ2-1 explains the end of the DNA better; the J call may be wrong. The CDR3 is made up of 14 amino acids. CDR1 is DFQATT and CDR2 is SNEGSKA in the germline V gene (reference sequence). CDR3 sequence: CSAIGGAVIDEQFF. CDR3 DNA: TGCAGTGCTATTGGGGGGGCGGTCATCGATGAGCAGTTCTTC.

V and J are TRBV6-1 and TRBJ2-6; D gene uncertain. CDR1 and CDR2 from the germline V gene are MNHNS and SASEGT. The V gene lost 6 bases and the J gene lost 1 base, with 10 bases spanning the gap. This CDR3 region has 15 residues. DNA of the CDR3: TGTGCCAGCAGGTCCCCAGTATCTGGGGCCAACGTCCTGACTTTC. Translation gives CASRSPVSGANVLTF.

The rearrangement uses TRBV3-1 and TRBJ1-2, with D hard to call. Germline V gives CDR1 LGHDT, CDR2 YNNKEL (reference sequence). The CDR3 totals 12 residues. Trimming stripped 5 bases from V and 8 bases from J, with 12 bases between. The CDR3 nucleotides are TGTGCCAGCAGCTCTGACGTGAGGGGCTACACCTTC. This translates into CASSSDVRGYTF. The variable domain in full, completed from reference TRBV3-1 and TRBJ1-2, reads DTAVSQTPKYLVTQMGNDKSIKCEQNLGHDTMYWYKQDSKKFLKIMFSYNNKELIINETVPNRFSPKSPDKAHLNLHINSLELGDSAVYFCASSSDVRGYTFGSGTRLTVV.

CDR3 DNA: TGTGCCAGCAGCTTAGGGGCGGGAAGTGGCAATCAGCCCCAGCATTTT. It codes for CASSLGAGSGNQPQHF. The V call is TRBV7-9, the J call TRBJ1-5, with D unresolved. V was clipped by 1 base and J by 2 bases, with 12 bases between them. This CDR3 region has 16 residues. Germline V gene lookup returns CDR1 SEHNR and CDR2 FQNEAQ (reference sequence).

The rearrangement links TRBV7-2 to TRBJ1-2; D is unresolved. Germline V gene sequence: CDR1 SGHTA, CDR2 FQGNSA. The V end lost 5 bases, the J end lost 0 bases, and 7 bases lay between the germline ends. The CDR3 consists of 13 residues. Here the CDR3 DNA reads TGTGCCAGCAGCACGAAGGCTAACTATGGCTACACCTTC. Its protein is CASSTKANYGYTF.

Note on this clonotype: An end of the junction does not agree with germline; a read error may underlie this. J is TRBJ1-2 and V is TRBV11-2; D is ambiguous. This CDR3 spans 13 amino acids. From germline, CDR1 is SGHAT and CDR2 FQNNGV. As DNA, the CDR3 is TGCGCCAGCAGCGCTTCGGGCACCGGTGGCTACACCTTC. Its protein is CASSASGTGGYTF.

Of note for this clonotype: At one of its ends the junction is not consistent with the germline gene, which may arise from a read error. This chain uses TRBV20-1 with TRBJ1-4; 9 bases match TRBD1. This CDR3 has 12 residues. Germline V gene data show CDR1 as DFQATT and CDR2 as SNEGSKA (reference sequence). CDR3 nucleotides: TGCAGTGTGGACAGGGGTGGTGAAAAACCGTTTTTT. It codes for CSVDRGGEKPFF.

This clonotype appeared a few times. Here the CDR3 DNA reads TGCAGTGCCCTTGTCAAAAACATTCAGTACTTC. This gives the protein CSALVKNIQYF. V gene TRBV20-1 combines with J gene TRBJ2-4, with no clear D. Trimming left V 6 bases short and J 3 bases short, with 6 bases between. Germline values: CDR1 DFQATT, CDR2 SNEGSKA (reference sequence). This CDR3 has 11 residues.

V and J are TRBV25-1 and TRBJ2-3, with D unclear. CDR3 length: 14 residues. Germline loops: CDR1 MGHDK, CDR2 SYGVNS. V was trimmed by 3 bases and J by 6 bases, leaving 13 bases between them. CDR3 sequence: CASSEWGSGDTQYF. The CDR3 DNA sequence: TGTGCCAGCAGTGAGTGGGGTAGTGGGGATACGCAGTATTTT.

The chain is built from TRBV7-6 and TRBJ2-3; 8 positions match TRBD2. Looked up from germline, CDR1 is SGHVS and CDR2 is FNYEAQ. The V segment lost 4 bases and the J segment 2 bases; nucleotides outside the gene matches: 8. This CDR3 is 16 amino acids long. CDR3 DNA sequence: TGTGCCAGCAGCTGGGCCGCGGGAGGACACACAGATACGCAGTATTTT. Translated, it gives CASSWAAGGHTDTQYF. The full variable domain, with the rest looked up from reference TRBV7-6 and TRBJ2-3, is GAGVSQSPRYKVTKRGQDVALRCDPISGHVSLYWYRQALGQGPEFLTYFNYEAQQDKSGLPNDRFSAERPEGSISTLTIQRTEQRDSAMYRCASSWAAGGHTDTQYFGPGTRLTVL.

This clonotype was seen only once. This chain uses TRBV20-1 with TRBJ1-4; no clear D gene. The CDR3 runs to 13 residues. Trimming shortened V by 2 bases and J by 4 bases, and 8 bases separated the two germline ends. Germline CDR1 is DFQATT and CDR2 is SNEGSKA (reference sequence). CDR3 nucleotide sequence: TGCAGTGCTAGACTGGGCTATAATGAAAAACTGTTTTTT. Protein product: CSARLGYNEKLFF.

This clonotype was detected a few times. This chain uses TRBV4-3 with TRBJ2-3; 9 nucleotides agree with TRBD1. The CDR3 spans 16 residues. V lost 5 bases, J lost 5 bases, and 11 bases stayed unmatched. Germline CDR1 LGHNA, CDR2 YSLEER. In DNA form, the CDR3 reads TGCGCCAGCAGCTTCCGATTACAGGGGGCGGGAGATACGCAGTATTTT. Protein: CASSFRLQGAGDTQYF.

In this sample, this clonotype turned up once. The DNA of the CDR3 is TGCAGTGCTCAACATAGAGGCTATGGCTACACCTTC. It yields the protein CSAQHRGYGYTF. The rearrangement uses TRBV20-1 and TRBJ1-2; D is unclear. Trimming shortened V by 5 bases and J by 4 bases, and 11 bases separated the two germline ends. Germline-derived CDR1 and CDR2 are DFQATT and SNEGSKA (reference sequence). This CDR3 is 12 amino acids long.

This chain links TRBV20-1 with TRBJ2-1; D not certain. Germline CDR1 and CDR2: DFQATT and SNEGSKA (reference sequence). This CDR3 has 12 residues. V was shortened by 3 bases and J by 10 bases, with 13 bases between the two germline ends. Here the CDR3 reads CSAREISLEQFF. The CDR3 bases are TGCAGTGCTAGGGAAATTAGTTTAGAGCAGTTCTTC.

Points on this clonotype: At one of its ends the junction is not consistent with the germline gene, which may arise from a read error. This chain joins TRBV20-1 and TRBJ2-7, with 8 bases aligning to TRBD1. From germline, CDR1 is DFQATT and CDR2 SNEGSKA (reference sequence). This CDR3 region has 17 residues. In DNA, the CDR3 is TGCAGTGCCAGAGCGCGACCCGGACAGGGAGGCTCCTACGAGCAGTACTTC. Translation: CSARARPGQGGSYEQYF.

This clonotype has a handful of counts. The V call is TRBV7-9, the J call TRBJ2-3; 7 nucleotides match TRBD1. V was clipped by 1 base and J by 2 bases; unmatched bases: 6. The CDR3 totals 16 residues. CDR1 SEHNR and CDR2 FQNEAQ come from the germline V gene (reference sequence). The CDR3 reads CASSLGQGALTDTQYF. CDR3 bases: TGTGCCAGCAGCTTAGGACAGGGCGCCCTCACAGATACGCAGTATTTT.

This clonotype was seen a few times. V usage is TRBV5-1 and J usage is TRBJ1-1; no reliable D call. Germline CDR1 SGHRS, CDR2 YFSETQ. The CDR3 has 13 amino acids. Trimming stripped 1 base from V and 1 base from J, with 5 bases between. The CDR3 nucleotides read TGCGCCAGCAGCTTGTTCCCGAACACTGAAGCTTTCTTT. Amino acid sequence: CASSLFPNTEAFF.

This clonotype was recorded many times. The chain joins TRBV5-1 to TRBJ1-1; no clear D. Germline V gene lookup returns CDR1 SGHRS and CDR2 YFSETQ. V was shortened by 4 bases and J by 1 base, with 17 bases between the two germline ends. This CDR3 comprises 16 residues. CDR3 nucleotides: TGCGCCAGCAGCCCTGGGGAGGACGCCAGGAACACTGAAGCTTTCTTT. Translating gives CASSPGEDARNTEAFF. Drawing the rest from reference TRBV5-1 and TRBJ1-1, the complete variable domain is KAGVTQTPRYLIKTRGQQVTLSCSPISGHRSVSWYQQTPGQGLQFLFEYFSETQRNKGNFPGRFSGRQFSNSRSEMNVSTLELGDSALYLCASSPGEDARNTEAFFGQGTRLTVV.

The chain combines TRBV12-3 or TRBV12-4 with TRBJ2-7, with TRBD2 identical over 7 bases. V was pared by 3 bases and J by 6 bases, with 5 bases of the junction left unmatched. This CDR3 comprises 13 residues. The CDR3 nucleotides read TGTGCCAGCAGTTTTGGATCTAGCGGCGAGCAGTACTTC. Protein: CASSFGSSGEQYF.